This TCR beta chain was observed in a study of CXCR3-negative and CXCR3-positive naive CD8 T cells. The authors made the TRB cDNA libraries by 5' RACE using UMI labels. TCRdb reprocessed the 5' RACE reads, keeping one entry per CDR3 protein, no DNA. This sample's table has around 40,000 distinct CDR3 sequences. The CDR3 extends over 14 amino acids. Germline V gene lookup returns CDR1 MDHEN and CDR2 SYDVKM. This sequence joins TRBV28 and TRBJ2-7. Sequenced material: memory CD8+ T cells from blood. This TCR came from a human donor in good health. Some clones in this sample may be carry-over from other donors' samples. This CDR3 reads CASSSTGILYEQYF.